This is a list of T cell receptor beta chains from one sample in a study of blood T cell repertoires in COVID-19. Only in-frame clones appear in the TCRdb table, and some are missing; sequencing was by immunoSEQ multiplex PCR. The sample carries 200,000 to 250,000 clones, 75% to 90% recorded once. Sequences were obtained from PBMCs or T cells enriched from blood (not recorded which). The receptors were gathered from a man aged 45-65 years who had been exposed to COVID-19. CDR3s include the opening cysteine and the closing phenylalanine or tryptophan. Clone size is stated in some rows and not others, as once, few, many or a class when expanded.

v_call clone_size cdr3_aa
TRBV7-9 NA CASSLLYRRDTEAFF
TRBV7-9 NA CASSLARDSGANVLTF
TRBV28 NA CASTPLDRGRGGDEQFF
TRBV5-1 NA CASSLAFGGYEQYF
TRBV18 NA CASSPPRGQSSMNTEAFF
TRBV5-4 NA CASSPIGTGGSPLHF
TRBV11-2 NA CASSRGRDRVSHGYTF
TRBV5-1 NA CASSEDRLNYGYTF
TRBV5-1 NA CASSPTGTGEETQYF
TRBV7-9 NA CASSSERGTVKYGYTF
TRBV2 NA CASVAGLIYGYTF
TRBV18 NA CASSPYGFDEQYF
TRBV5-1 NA CASSPSTALTYGYTF
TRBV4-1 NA CASSQSGRGGSGNQPQHF
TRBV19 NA CASSGGQAWAAFF
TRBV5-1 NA CASSSGQGPYEQYF
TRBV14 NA CASSRWGGETEAFF
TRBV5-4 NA CASSLPGRENEKLFF
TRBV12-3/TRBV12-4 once CASSPRQRGTIYF
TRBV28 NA CASSSPGGDTYEQYF
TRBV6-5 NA CASSYSSSRANTEAFF
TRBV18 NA CASSQGQGGTEAFF
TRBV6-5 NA CASSYSLDFTKGGYTF
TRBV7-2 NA CASSLDSISTRSPQHF
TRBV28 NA CASSSQREEGTDTQYF
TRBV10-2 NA CASQYTSNTEAFF
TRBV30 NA CAWTHPQPRGYTF
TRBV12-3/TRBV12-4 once CASRWGPYGYTF
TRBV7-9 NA CASPGGGDTEAFF
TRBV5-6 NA CASRRRTSGRNSFLEQFF
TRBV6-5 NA CASSYSRFQPQHF
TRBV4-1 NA CASSQPTTGYTEAFF
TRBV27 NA CASSHRGGTDTQYF
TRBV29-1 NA CSVQDRGSGQPQHF
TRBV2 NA CASSEARGGSMNTEAFF
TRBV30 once CAWTGTGNTIYF
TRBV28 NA CASSLSDRTYQPQHF
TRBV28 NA CASSQMGANTEAFF
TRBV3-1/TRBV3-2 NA CASSQGQGGYGYTF
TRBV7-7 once CASSFGTGRLNEQYF
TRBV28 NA CASSLLEQPQHF
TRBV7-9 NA CASSSPRGRGSVYEQYF
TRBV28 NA CASSLQTDSHYGYTF
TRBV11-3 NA CASSLGPLFSGQAGELFF
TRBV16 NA CASGVMSNQPQHF
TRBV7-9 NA CASSFSTDTQYF
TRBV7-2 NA CASSLQNSGNTIYF
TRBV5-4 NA CASSSRTAIYGYTF
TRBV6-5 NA CASNRDRDGTEAFF
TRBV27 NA CASSFRGGNEKLFF
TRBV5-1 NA CASSLVTGNTEAFF
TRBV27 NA CASSSFTSGRASEQFF
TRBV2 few CASSETENYGYTF
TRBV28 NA CASSADRSSTEAFF
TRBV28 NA CASSRGQSSYNEQFF
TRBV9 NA CASSPEGGLETQYF
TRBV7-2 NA CASSLGDRYNSPLHF